These T cell receptor beta chains were read from a single sample in a study of response to subunit inactivated influenza vaccine. One entry per CDR3 protein, called by TCRdb with MiXCR from the RT-PCR reads. Among around 850,000 distinct CDR3 sequences listed, about 18% were seen once. The material sequenced was PBMCs from blood, taken roughly 5 days after vaccination. These receptors came from a man aged 45 to 65 who received an inactivated influenza vaccine. CDR3s include the opening cysteine and the closing phenylalanine or tryptophan. Fields, in order: clone size, D gene, V gene, J gene, CDR3 DNA, CDR3 protein. A D gene is named only where the DNA matches it firmly. Not all rows give a size; the values are once, few, many and, for expanded clones, a class.

NA,TRBD2,TRBV7-2,TRBJ2-7,TGTGCCAGCAGGCGTACTAGCGGGGGGGCGATTGGGGAGCAGTACTTC,CASRRTSGGAIGEQYF
many,NA,TRBV7-2,TRBJ2-1,TGTGCCAGCAGCTTATTTGGGGGAAATGAGCAGTTCTTC,CASSLFGGNEQFF
NA,NA,TRBV24-1,TRBJ2-2,TGTGCCACCAGCCCCGCGCGTTATACCGGGGAGCTGTTTTTT,CATSPARYTGELFF
NA,NA,TRBV6-2/TRBV6-3,TRBJ1-2,TGTGCCAGCAGTTACTCGATAAGGGCAGGGGACTATGGCTACACCTTC,CASSYSIRAGDYGYTF
NA,TRBD1,TRBV7-2,TRBJ2-1,TGTGCCAGCAGCCGGGACAGGGGGCGCATCGATGAGCAGTTCTTC,CASSRDRGRIDEQFF
NA,TRBD2,TRBV5-1,TRBJ2-7,TGCGCCAGCAGCTTGGAGTCTAGCGGGAGGTACGAGCAGTACTTC,CASSLESSGRYEQYF
many,NA,TRBV29-1,TRBJ1-1,TGCAGCGTTGAAGGTCAGAACACTGAAGCTTTCTTT,CSVEGQNTEAFF
many,NA,TRBV12-3/TRBV12-4,TRBJ1-6,TGTGCCAGCAGTTTAGGGGGACGAAATTCACCCCTCCACTTT,CASSLGGRNSPLHF
NA,NA,TRBV14,TRBJ1-1,TGTGCCAGCAGCCAAGGGGCGCGACTTCGAATTAACACTGAAGCTTTCTTT,CASSQGARLRINTEAFF
few,NA,TRBV14,TRBJ2-7,TGTGCCAGCAGCCAGGGGACATCGGTGTGGGACGAGCAGTACTTC,CASSQGTSVWDEQYF
NA,NA,TRBV6-1,TRBJ2-2,TGTGCCAGCAGGGAACTAGCGAACACCGGGGAGCTGTTTTTT,CASRELANTGELFF
NA,NA,TRBV3-1,TRBJ2-1,TGTGCCAGCAGCCAAGAGTCAAGGCAGCAGTTCTTC,CASSQESRQQFF
NA,NA,TRBV6-2/TRBV6-3,TRBJ2-3,TGTGCCAGCAGTTACTCGAAGGAGATAGCGGAGCGGGTGGCTAGCACAGATACGCAGTATTTT,CASSYSKEIAERVASTDTQYF
NA,NA,TRBV5-6,TRBJ1-2,TGTGCCAGCAGCCTGCCGGGACAACCCTATGGCTACACCTTC,CASSLPGQPYGYTF
many,TRBD2,TRBV13,TRBJ2-1,TGTGCCAGCAGCTTAGCGGTGGGTCTTGCGGGAGAGGTGAATGAGCAGTTCTTC,CASSLAVGLAGEVNEQFF
few,TRBD2,TRBV25-1,TRBJ2-5,TGTGCCAGCAGTGGGACCCCTACGAGCGGGAGGGCCGCGTGGGAGACCCAGTACTTC,CASSGTPTSGRAAWETQYF
NA,NA,TRBV27,TRBJ2-1,TGTGCCAGCAGTTTATGGGGGGAACGATACAATGAGCAGTTCTTC,CASSLWGERYNEQFF
NA,NA,TRBV14,TRBJ1-6,TGTGCCAGCAGCCCTAGCGGCTATAATTCACCCCTCCACTTT,CASSPSGYNSPLHF
few,TRBD2,TRBV3-1,TRBJ2-5,TGTGCCAGCAGCCGCATCCTAGCGGATCAAGAGACCCAGTACTTC,CASSRILADQETQYF
NA,NA,TRBV5-6,TRBJ1-6,TGTGCCAGCAGCTTCAGTCCTGGGTCACCCCTCCACTTT,CASSFSPGSPLHF
NA,NA,TRBV5-1,TRBJ2-3,TGCGCCAGCAGCTTTTTTGGGAGGCAGGGAGATACGCAGTATTTT,CASSFFGRQGDTQYF
few,NA,TRBV20-1,TRBJ2-7,TGCAGTGCTAGGACCGCGGATGGGCTCTACGAGCAGTACTTC,CSARTADGLYEQYF
many,NA,TRBV7-8,TRBJ2-1,TGTGCCAGCAGCTTCAGTTTGGAGCAGTTCTTC,CASSFSLEQFF
NA,NA,TRBV11-2,TRBJ2-2,TGTGCCAGCAGAACTTACACCGGGGAGCTGTTTTTT,CASRTYTGELFF
few,NA,TRBV6-2/TRBV6-3,TRBJ2-7,TGTGCCAGCAGTTATGAACGGCCTTACGAGCAGTACTTC,CASSYERPYEQYF
once,TRBD1,TRBV2,TRBJ2-7,TGTGCCAGCAGTAGTACAGGGGGCCAGCAGTACTTC,CASSSTGGQQYF
few,NA,TRBV6-1,TRBJ1-2,TGTGCCAGCACCCTGAGTCGGAGCTATGGCTACACCTTC,CASTLSRSYGYTF
many,NA,TRBV4-3,TRBJ2-1,TGCGCCAGCAGCGATGACTGGGGCCCGGGATTCGAGCAGTTCTTC,CASSDDWGPGFEQFF
few,NA,TRBV12-3/TRBV12-4,TRBJ1-1,TGTGCCAGCACCTCCTACAGGGAGGGAATCTTT,CASTSYREGIF
few,NA,TRBV12-3/TRBV12-4,TRBJ2-7,TGTGCCAGCAGTTTATTAGGGATCTTCGCGAACGAGCAGTACTTC,CASSLLGIFANEQYF
NA,NA,TRBV12-3/TRBV12-4,TRBJ1-6,TGTGCCAGCAGTCCCCCCGGGAATTCACCCCTCCACTTT,CASSPPGNSPLHF
NA,NA,TRBV4-1,TRBJ2-6,TGCGCCAGTCGACACGACGACTCTGGGGCCAACGTCCTGACTTTC,CASRHDDSGANVLTF
NA,TRBD1,TRBV20-1,TRBJ1-4,TGCAGTGCAGGGGGCCGCGAGCTTAATGAAAAACTGTTTTTT,CSAGGRELNEKLFF
many,TRBD2,TRBV12-3/TRBV12-4,TRBJ2-2,TGTGCCAGCAGTACTAGCGGGACCGGGGAGCTGTTTTTT,CASSTSGTGELFF
few,NA,TRBV7-2,TRBJ1-6,TGTGCCAGCAGCTTAGCATGGGGGAGGGCCTATAATTCACCCCTCCACTTT,CASSLAWGRAYNSPLHF
NA,NA,TRBV2,TRBJ2-7,TGTGCCAGCAGTATTCAAGGGGGTATCTCCTACGAGCAGTACTTC,CASSIQGGISYEQYF